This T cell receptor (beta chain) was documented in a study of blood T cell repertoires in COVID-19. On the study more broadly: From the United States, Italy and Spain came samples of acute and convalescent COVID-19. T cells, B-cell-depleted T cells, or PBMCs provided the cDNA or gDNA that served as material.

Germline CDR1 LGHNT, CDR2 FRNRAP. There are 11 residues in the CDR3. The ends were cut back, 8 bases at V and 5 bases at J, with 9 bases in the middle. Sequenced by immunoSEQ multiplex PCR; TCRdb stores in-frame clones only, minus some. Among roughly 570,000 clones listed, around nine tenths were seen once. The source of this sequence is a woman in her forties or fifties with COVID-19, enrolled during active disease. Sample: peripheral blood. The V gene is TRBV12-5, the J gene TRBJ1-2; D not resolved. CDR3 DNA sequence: TGTGCTAGTTCCGTCTCGTATGGCTACACCTTC. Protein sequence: CASSVSYGYTF.